This entry concerns a single T cell receptor (beta chain). Its antigen is not identified. Only CD45RO-negative cells positively selected for CCR7 counted as naive CD8 cells, so terminally differentiated effector memory CD45RA+ cells were excluded. The germline V gene encodes CDR1 SGHRS and CDR2 YFSETQ. The CDR3 length is 15 residues. Trimming removed 2 bases from V and 3 bases from J; junction bases left unmatched: 6. This sample stems from a study of shared clonotypes between healthy human individuals. Study-level findings and limits: Depth of sequencing was expected to influence donor clonotype sharing.

Some clones are missing from TCRdb's copy, which holds only in-frame ones; the method was immunoSEQ multiplex PCR. The repertoire holds roughly 2 million clones, with about 94% as singletons. This TCR was recovered from a man younger than 30 in good health. The V call is TRBV5-1, the J call TRBJ1-1, with 8 bases aligning to TRBD1. Sequencing was performed on naive CD8+ T cells sorted from blood. As DNA, the CDR3 is TGCGCCAGCAGCTTCAGGGGGCTGACTGACACTGAAGCTTTCTTT. As protein: CASSFRGLTDTEAFF.